These 14 T cell receptor beta chains were all obtained from the same sample, sequenced in a study of blood T cells in healthy people across ages. With a J-beta primer mix and a sample-barcoded 5' primer, a second PCR ran about 7 to 12 cycles. MiXCR was run by TCRdb on the 5' RACE reads, yielding one entry per CDR3 protein. This repertoire shows about 1.7 million distinct CDR3 sequences, 28% found once; its top ten account for roughly 8%. Material: blood. These TCRs come from a woman aged 30 to 39 in good health.

This clonotype appeared a few times. The CDR3 region has the DNA TGTGCCAGCAGCTTAGCGATAGGTACCGGGGAGCTGTTTTTT. As protein: CASSLAIGTGELFF. The V call is TRBV7-2, the J call TRBJ2-2, with unresolved D. In germline, CDR1 is SGHTA, CDR2 FQGNSA. The CDR3 has 14 amino acids. Between the trimmed V and J ends, which lost 0 bases and 5 bases, there was a span of 7 bases.

The rearrangement joins TRBV12-3 or TRBV12-4 to TRBJ2-5; D is unresolved. The J call may be in error: the DNA end matches TRBJ2-7 better. The CDR3 has 13 residues. CDR3 region: CASSFVSPYEQYF. The CDR3 nucleotides are TGTGCCAGCAGTTTCGTCTCCCCCTACGAGCAGTACTTC.

The chain employs TRBV2 and TRBJ1-2, with TRBD1 as a possible D gene (6 bases). The V and J ends lost 5 bases and 7 bases respectively, with 11 bases between them. Germline V gives CDR1 SNHLY, CDR2 FYNNEI. The CDR3 runs to 12 residues. CDR3 loop: CASSYRDRGYTF. The CDR3 DNA sequence: TGTGCCAGCAGTTACAGGGACCGTGGCTACACCTTC.

With respect to this clonotype: An end of the junction differs from the germline gene, which may be a read error. The chain joins TRBV2 to TRBJ2-1, with no clear D. CDR1 and CDR2 (germline): SNHLY, FYNNEI. The CDR3 sequence is 15 residues long. CDR3 sequence: CASGSDGQPYSEQFF. The CDR3 coding sequence is TGTGCCAGCGGCTCAGACGGGCAGCCTTACAGTGAGCAGTTCTTC.

In its sample, this clonotype was seen many times. The chain links TRBV4-3 to TRBJ2-7; D gene uncertain. Germline V gene data show CDR1 as LGHNA and CDR2 as YSLEER. This CDR3 region has 13 residues. V dropped 3 bases and J dropped 0 bases, with 6 bases sitting between them. The DNA for the CDR3 is TGCGCCAGCAGCCAGCAGATCTCCTACGAGCAGTACTTC. This codes for CASSQQISYEQYF.

The rearrangement joins TRBV28 to TRBJ2-3; D may be TRBD1 (6 bases). CDR1 is MDHEN and CDR2 is SYDVKM in the germline V gene. The CDR3 contains 15 residues. Trimming left V 5 bases short and J 4 bases short, with 16 bases between. As DNA, the CDR3 is TGTGCCAGCAGTCCAGGTACAGGGCCCCCAGATACGCAGTATTTT. It encodes CASSPGTGPPDTQYF.

This clonotype turned up a few times. This CDR3 reads CASSLFSGQGGGYTF. The CDR3 region has the DNA TGTGCCAGCAGTTTATTCTCTGGACAGGGAGGGGGCTACACCTTC. This chain links TRBV28 with TRBJ1-2; 8 bases match TRBD1. J gave up 8 bases and V 1 base, and 9 bases lay outside the gene matches. CDR3 length equals 15 residues. Looked up from germline, CDR1 is MDHEN and CDR2 is SYDVKM.

The rearrangement links TRBV10-3 to TRBJ2-1; 10 bases are a match to TRBD2. The V gene end was trimmed by 3 bases and the J gene end by 6 bases; junction bases not matched to a gene: 5. From germline, CDR1 is ENHRY and CDR2 SYGVKD. The CDR3 length is 15 residues. The CDR3 spells CAISDPSGSSNEQFF. The CDR3 bases are TGTGCCATCAGTGATCCTAGCGGGAGCTCCAATGAGCAGTTCTTC.

This clonotype was detected many times. The chain uses TRBV20-1 and TRBJ2-7, with a weak D call TRBD2 (5 bases). The V and J ends lost 1 base and 2 bases respectively, with 6 bases between them. Germline loops: CDR1 DFQATT, CDR2 SNEGSKA (reference sequence). This CDR3 contains 12 residues. Here the CDR3 reads CSARAGTYEQYF. In nucleotides, the CDR3 is TGCAGTGCTAGAGCCGGGACCTACGAGCAGTACTTC.

This clonotype was picked up a small number of times. The chain recombines TRBV29-1 with TRBJ2-1; no clear D gene. The DNA matches TRBJ2-7 better at its end, which makes the J call doubtful. The germline CDR1 and CDR2 sequences are SQVTM and ANQGSEA. The CDR3 covers 14 residues. The CDR3 DNA reads as TGCAGCGTTGAAAGCCAGAGCTCCTACAATGAGCAGTACTTC. The encoded protein is CSVESQSSYNEQYF.

This clonotype was counted a few times. The chain has TRBV12-3 or TRBV12-4 and TRBJ2-7, with unresolved D. The CDR3 runs 12 residues. Between the trimmed V and J ends, which lost 7 bases and 3 bases, there was a span of 10 bases. CDR3 nucleotides: TGTGCCAGCACCTTATCTGGCTACGAGCAGTACTTC. It encodes CASTLSGYEQYF.

With regard to this clonotype: A much larger clone lies one base from this, so it may be a read error. The chain recombines TRBV28 with TRBJ1-2; D gene unclear. The CDR3 consists of 13 residues. V was trimmed by 6 bases and J by 8 bases, leaving 16 bases between them. The germline V gene encodes CDR1 MDHEN and CDR2 SYDVKM. The CDR3 DNA reads TGTGCCAGCAGGCCGAACGGGCGTCGGGGCTACACCTTC. Protein product: CASRPNGRRGYTF.

The chain couples TRBV20-1 to TRBJ2-1, with 7 nucleotides matching TRBD2. After removal of 6 bases from V and 9 bases from J, the junction contained 14 bases not matched to a gene. CDR3 length equals 14 residues. Per the germline V gene, CDR1 is DFQATT and CDR2 is SNEGSKA (reference sequence). CDR3 in amino acids: CSALKRDNRFEQFF. DNA for the CDR3: TGCAGTGCACTCAAGCGGGATAACAGGTTTGAGCAGTTCTTC.

The rearrangement links TRBV29-1 to TRBJ1-2; TRBD1 matches at 7 bases. CDR1 is SQVTM, CDR2 ANQGSEA, per germline. There are 12 residues in the CDR3. Germline trimming cut 6 bases from V and 4 bases from J; bases unmatched to any gene: 5. Written as DNA, the CDR3 is TGCAGCGTCGTGACAGGGACCTATGGCTACACCTTC. This gives the protein CSVVTGTYGYTF.